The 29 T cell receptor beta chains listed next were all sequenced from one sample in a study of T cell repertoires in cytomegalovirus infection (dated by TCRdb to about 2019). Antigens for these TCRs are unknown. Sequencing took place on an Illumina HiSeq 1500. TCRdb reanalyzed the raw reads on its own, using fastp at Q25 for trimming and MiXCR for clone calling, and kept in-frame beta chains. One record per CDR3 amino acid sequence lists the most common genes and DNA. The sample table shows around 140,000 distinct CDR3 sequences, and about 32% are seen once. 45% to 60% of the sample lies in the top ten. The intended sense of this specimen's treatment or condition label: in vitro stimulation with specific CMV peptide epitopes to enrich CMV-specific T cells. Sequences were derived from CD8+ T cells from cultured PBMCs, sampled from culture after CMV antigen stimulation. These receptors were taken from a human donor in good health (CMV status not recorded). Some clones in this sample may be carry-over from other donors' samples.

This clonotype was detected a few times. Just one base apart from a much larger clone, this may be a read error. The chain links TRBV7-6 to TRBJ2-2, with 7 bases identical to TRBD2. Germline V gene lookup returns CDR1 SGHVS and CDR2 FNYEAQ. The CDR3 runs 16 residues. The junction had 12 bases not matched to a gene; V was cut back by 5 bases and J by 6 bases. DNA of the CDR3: TGTGCCAGCAGCCCTCCGACTAGCTGGGTCCCCGGGGAGCTGTTTTTT. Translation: CASSPPTSWVPGELFF.

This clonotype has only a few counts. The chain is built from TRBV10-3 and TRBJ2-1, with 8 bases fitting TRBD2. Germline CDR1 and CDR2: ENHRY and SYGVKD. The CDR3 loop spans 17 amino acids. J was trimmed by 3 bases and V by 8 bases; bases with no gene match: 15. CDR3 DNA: TGTGCCATCGGGCTCCCCCCCCTGGCGGGGGGCTACAATGAGCAGTTCTTC. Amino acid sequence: CAIGLPPLAGGYNEQFF.

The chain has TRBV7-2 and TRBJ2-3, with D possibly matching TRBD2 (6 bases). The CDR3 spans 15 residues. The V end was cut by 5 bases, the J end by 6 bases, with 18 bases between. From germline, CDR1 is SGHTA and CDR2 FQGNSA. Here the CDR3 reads CASSQGISTSDTQYF. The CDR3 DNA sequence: TGTGCCAGCAGCCAAGGGATCAGTACTAGCGATACGCAGTATTTT.

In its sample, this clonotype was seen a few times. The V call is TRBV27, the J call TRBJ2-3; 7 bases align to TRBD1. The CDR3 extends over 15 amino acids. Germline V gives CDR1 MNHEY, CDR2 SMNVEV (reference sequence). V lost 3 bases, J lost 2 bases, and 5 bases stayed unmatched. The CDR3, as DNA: TGTGCCAGCAGTTTCCAGGGGGTCCCCACAGATACGCAGTATTTT. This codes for CASSFQGVPTDTQYF.

The CDR3 loop reads CASSPVDGYGYTF. Written as DNA, the CDR3 is TGTGCCAGCAGCCCTGTGGACGGCTATGGCTACACCTTC. The chain employs TRBV7-2 and TRBJ1-2; D unclear. This CDR3 contains 13 residues. The V end lost 5 bases, the J end lost 4 bases, and 11 bases lay between the germline ends. The germline V gene has CDR1 SGHTA and CDR2 FQGNSA.

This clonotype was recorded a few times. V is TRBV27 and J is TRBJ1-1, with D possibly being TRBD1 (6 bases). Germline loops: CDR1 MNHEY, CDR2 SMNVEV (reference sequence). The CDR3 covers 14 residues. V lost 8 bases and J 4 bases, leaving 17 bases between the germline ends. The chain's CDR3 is CASHTGGPATEAFF. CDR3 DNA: TGTGCCAGCCATACCGGGGGCCCCGCCACTGAAGCTTTCTTT.

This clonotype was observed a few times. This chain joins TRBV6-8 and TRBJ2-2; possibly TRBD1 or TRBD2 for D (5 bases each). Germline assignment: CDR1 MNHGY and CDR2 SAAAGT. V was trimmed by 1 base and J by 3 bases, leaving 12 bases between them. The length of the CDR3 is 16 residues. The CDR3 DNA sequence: TGTGCCAGCAGTTACTTCCCGGGGCCGTACACCGGGGAGCTGTTTTTT. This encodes CASSYFPGPYTGELFF.

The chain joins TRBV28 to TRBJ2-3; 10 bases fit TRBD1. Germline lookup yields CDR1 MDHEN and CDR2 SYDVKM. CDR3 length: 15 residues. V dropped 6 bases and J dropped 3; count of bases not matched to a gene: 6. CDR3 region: CASRSGTGETDTQYF. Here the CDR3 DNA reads TGTGCCAGCAGGTCCGGGACAGGGGAGACAGATACGCAGTATTTT.

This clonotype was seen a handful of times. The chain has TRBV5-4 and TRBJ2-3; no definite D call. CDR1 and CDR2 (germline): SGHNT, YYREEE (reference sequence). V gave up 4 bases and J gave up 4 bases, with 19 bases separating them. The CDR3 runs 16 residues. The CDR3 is CASSLSTPQWADTQYF. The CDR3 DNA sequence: TGTGCCAGCAGCCTCTCCACACCGCAGTGGGCAGATACGCAGTATTTT.

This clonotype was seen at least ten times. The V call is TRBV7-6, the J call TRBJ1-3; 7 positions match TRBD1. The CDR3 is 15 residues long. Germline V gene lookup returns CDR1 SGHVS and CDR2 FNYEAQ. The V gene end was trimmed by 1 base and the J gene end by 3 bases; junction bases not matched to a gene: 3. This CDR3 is CASSLGDSLGNTIYF. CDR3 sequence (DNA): TGTGCCAGCAGCTTAGGGGACAGCCTTGGAAACACCATATATTTT.

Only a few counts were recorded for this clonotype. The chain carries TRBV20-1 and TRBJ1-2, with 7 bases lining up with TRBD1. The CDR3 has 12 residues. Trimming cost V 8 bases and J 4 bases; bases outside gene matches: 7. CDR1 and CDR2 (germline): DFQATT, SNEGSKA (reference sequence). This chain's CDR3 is CSLVEGAYGYTF. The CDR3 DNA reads TGCAGTCTCGTGGAGGGGGCCTATGGCTACACCTTC.

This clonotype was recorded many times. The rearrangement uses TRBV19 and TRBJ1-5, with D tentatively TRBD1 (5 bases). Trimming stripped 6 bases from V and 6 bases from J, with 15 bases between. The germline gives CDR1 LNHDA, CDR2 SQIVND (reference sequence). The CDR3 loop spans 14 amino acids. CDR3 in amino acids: CASSLQGPGQPQHF. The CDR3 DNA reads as TGTGCCAGTAGCCTCCAGGGTCCGGGTCAGCCCCAGCATTTT.

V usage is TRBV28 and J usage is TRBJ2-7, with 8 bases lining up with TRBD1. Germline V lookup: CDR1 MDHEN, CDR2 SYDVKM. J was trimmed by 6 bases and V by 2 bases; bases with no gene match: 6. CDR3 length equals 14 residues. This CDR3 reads CASSLVPGGVEQYF. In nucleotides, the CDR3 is TGTGCCAGCAGTTTAGTGCCAGGGGGCGTCGAGCAGTACTTC.

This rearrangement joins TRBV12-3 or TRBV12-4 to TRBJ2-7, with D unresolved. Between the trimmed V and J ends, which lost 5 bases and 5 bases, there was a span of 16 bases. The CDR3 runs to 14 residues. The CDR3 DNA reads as TGTGCCAGCAGTCCACACCAGGTTGTCCACGAGCAGTACTTC. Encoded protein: CASSPHQVVHEQYF.

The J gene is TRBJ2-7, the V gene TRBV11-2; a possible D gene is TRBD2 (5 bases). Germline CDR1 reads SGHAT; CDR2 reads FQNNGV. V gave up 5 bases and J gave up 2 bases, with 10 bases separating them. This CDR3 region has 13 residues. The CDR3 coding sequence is TGTGCCAGCAGCGCTAGCTGGGCCTACGAGCAGTACTTC. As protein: CASSASWAYEQYF. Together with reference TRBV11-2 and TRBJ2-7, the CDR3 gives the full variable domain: EAGVAQSPRYKIIEKRQSVAFWCNPISGHATLYWYQQILGQGPKLLIQFQNNGVVDDSQLPKDRFSAERLKGVDSTLKIQPAKLEDSAVYLCASSASWAYEQYFGPGTRLTVT.

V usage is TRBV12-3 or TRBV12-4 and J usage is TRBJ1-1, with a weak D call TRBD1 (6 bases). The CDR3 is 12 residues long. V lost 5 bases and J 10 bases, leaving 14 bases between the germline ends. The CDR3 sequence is CASSTTGTIAFF. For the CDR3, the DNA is TGTGCCAGCAGTACCACCGGGACAATAGCTTTCTTT.

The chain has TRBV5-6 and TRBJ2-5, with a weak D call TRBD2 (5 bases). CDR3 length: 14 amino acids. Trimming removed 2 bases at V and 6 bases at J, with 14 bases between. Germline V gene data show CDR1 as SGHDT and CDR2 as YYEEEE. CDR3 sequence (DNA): TGTGCCAGCAGCTTTCGGGGTAGTGAGAAGACCCAGTACTTC. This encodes CASSFRGSEKTQYF.

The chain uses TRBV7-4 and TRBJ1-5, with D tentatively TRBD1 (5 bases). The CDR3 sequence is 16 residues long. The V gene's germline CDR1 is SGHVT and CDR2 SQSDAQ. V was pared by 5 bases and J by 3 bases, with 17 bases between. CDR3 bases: TGTGCCAGCAGCCCAGACGATACAGGTCCCAATCAGCCCCAGCATTTT. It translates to CASSPDDTGPNQPQHF.

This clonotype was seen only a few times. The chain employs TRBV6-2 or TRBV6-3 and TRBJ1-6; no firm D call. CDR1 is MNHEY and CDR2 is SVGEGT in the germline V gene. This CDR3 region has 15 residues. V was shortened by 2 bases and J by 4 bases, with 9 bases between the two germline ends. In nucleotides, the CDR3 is TGTGCCAGCAGTTACGGGGAGGATTATAATTCACCCCTCCACTTT. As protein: CASSYGEDYNSPLHF.

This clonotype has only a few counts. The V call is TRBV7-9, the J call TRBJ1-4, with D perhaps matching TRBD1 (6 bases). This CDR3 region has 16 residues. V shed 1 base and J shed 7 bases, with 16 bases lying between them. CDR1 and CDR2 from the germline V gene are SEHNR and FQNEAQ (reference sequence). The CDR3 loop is CASSLDGTPASEKLFF. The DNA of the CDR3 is TGTGCCAGCAGCTTAGACGGGACACCGGCGAGTGAAAAACTGTTTTTT.

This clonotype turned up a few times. The CDR3 loop reads CASLLGGLYNEQFF. Here the CDR3 DNA reads TGTGCCAGCCTGCTGGGGGGGCTTTACAATGAGCAGTTCTTC. This chain links TRBV6-2 or TRBV6-3 with TRBJ2-1; the D gene is possibly TRBD2 (7 bases). Deletions cut 8 bases from V and 4 bases from J, with 15 bases between. This CDR3 comprises 14 residues. Germline loops: CDR1 MNHEY, CDR2 SVGEGT.

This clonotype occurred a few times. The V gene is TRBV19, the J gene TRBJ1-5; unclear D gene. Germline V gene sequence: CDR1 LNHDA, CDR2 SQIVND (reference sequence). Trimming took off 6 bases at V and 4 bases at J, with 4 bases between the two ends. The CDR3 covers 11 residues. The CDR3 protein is CASSDNQPQHF. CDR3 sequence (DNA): TGTGCCAGTAGCGATAATCAGCCCCAGCATTTT.

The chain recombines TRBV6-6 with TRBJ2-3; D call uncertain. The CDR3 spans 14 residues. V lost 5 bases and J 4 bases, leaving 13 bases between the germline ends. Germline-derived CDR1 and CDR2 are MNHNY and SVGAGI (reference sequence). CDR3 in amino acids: CASSQNLIADTQYF. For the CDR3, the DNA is TGTGCCAGCAGTCAGAACCTCATCGCAGATACGCAGTATTTT.

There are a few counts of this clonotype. The CDR3 is CASSQGANYGYTF. The CDR3 DNA reads TGTGCCAGCAGCCAGGGGGCTAACTATGGCTACACCTTC. This chain links TRBV7-8 with TRBJ1-2; 7 bases map to TRBD1. The CDR3 totals 13 residues. Germline V gives CDR1 SGHVS, CDR2 FQNEAQ. Germline trimming cut 5 bases from V and 0 bases from J; bases unmatched to any gene: 0.

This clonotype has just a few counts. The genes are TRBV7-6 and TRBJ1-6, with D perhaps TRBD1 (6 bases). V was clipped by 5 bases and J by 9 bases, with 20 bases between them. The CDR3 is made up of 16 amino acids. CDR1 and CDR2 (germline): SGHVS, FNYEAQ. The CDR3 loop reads CASSQGRGGRLSPLHF. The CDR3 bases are TGTGCCAGCAGCCAGGGGCGGGGGGGGAGGCTTTCACCCCTCCACTTT.

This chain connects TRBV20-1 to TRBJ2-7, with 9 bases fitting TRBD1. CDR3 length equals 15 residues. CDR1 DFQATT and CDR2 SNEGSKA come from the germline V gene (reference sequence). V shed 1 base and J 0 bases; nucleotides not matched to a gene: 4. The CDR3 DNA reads TGCAGTGCTAGAGGTACAGGGGGCTCCTCCTACGAGCAGTACTTC. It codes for CSARGTGGSSYEQYF.

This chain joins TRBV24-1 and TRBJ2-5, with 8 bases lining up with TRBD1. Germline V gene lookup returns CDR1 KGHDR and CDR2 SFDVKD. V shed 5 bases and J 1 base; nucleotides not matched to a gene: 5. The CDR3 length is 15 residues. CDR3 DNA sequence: TGTGCCACCAGTGCGACGACAGGGGCCCAAGAGACCCAGTACTTC. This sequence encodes CATSATTGAQETQYF.

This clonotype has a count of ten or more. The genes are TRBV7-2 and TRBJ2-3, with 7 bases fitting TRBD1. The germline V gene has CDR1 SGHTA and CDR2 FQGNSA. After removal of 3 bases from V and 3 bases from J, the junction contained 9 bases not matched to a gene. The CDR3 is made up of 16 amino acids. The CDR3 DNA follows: TGTGCCAGCAGCTTTACCGCGACAGGGCGGACAGATACGCAGTATTTT. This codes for CASSFTATGRTDTQYF. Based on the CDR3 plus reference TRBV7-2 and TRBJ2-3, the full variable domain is GAGVSQSPSNKVTEKGKDVELRCDPISGHTALYWYRQSLGQGLEFLIYFQGNSAPDKSGLPSDRFSAERTGGSVSTLTIQRTQQEDSAVYLCASSFTATGRTDTQYFGPGTRLTVL.

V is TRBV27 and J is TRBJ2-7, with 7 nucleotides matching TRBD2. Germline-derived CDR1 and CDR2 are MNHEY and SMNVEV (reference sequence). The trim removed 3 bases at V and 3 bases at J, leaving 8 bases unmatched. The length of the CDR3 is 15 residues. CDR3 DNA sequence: TGTGCCAGCAGTTTCGGGGGGAAGGAAGTCTACGAGCAGTACTTC. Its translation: CASSFGGKEVYEQYF.